This record looks at one TCR beta chain sequence and its context. Its antigen has not been determined. Within one base of it there is no much larger clone, and no base qualities were kept. The data derive from a study of T cells in Graves' hyperthyroidism and ophthalmopathy (dated by TCRdb to between 2018 and 2021). In terms of the full investigation: Peripheral blood samples were taken at the time of initial diagnosis, prior to any treatment. In addition, the study compared T-cell repertoires in thyroid tissue and in blood from about 6 Graves' hyperthyroidism patients. TCR V-J signatures able to tell the groups apart were searched for in a discovery cohort of approximately 95 patients, of whom 43 had Graves' ophthalmopathy and about 55 had stable Graves' hyperthyroidism. The paper reports TCR Vbeta CDR3 sequencing of over 120 peripheral blood samples: 40 or so ophthalmopathy, approximately 74 hyperthyroidism and about 17 progressor patients. The 95 to 100 discovery patients were divided at random into training and test sets in a 7:3 ratio. After blood sampling, hyperthyroidism patients were treated with methimazole at a starting dose of 30 mg daily, and ophthalmopathy patients were treated with high-dose intravenous methylprednisolone. Prospective prediction of ophthalmopathy was tested in an independent validation cohort consisting of about 19 hyperthyroidism patients and approximately 16 patients who later progressed to ophthalmopathy. General findings and caveats noted by the study authors: In validation, the model predicted progression to ophthalmopathy with around 71% sensitivity and approximately 72% specificity, a median of around six months before onset. Most expanded thyroid clonotypes (frequency above 0.001) were also detected in blood, a finding suggesting that blood repertoires may reflect thyroid immune responses. Sample size was not statistically predetermined, and investigators were not blinded to group allocation. In cross-validation, a model built on a 13 V-J signature told ophthalmopathy apart from stable hyperthyroidism with just under 90% sensitivity and approximately 81% specificity, and in testing the same model reached 80%/75%.

TCR beta CDR3 regions were amplified from RNA transcripts. A first-round RT-PCR of the TCR CDR3 used the HTBI primer set with the Qiagen OneStep RT-PCR kit. Libraries were constructed in a second round of multiplex PCR, after which size selection and purification were performed. The libraries were sequenced on an Illumina HiSeq2000 using paired-end 100 bp reads. The original methods were these. SOAPnuke was used to process the raw data, throwing out any read that contained adapters or uncalled bases, had a mean Phred below 15, or lacked an exact constant-primer or identifier match. High-quality paired reads were merged with COPE v1.2.5, and unique nucleotide sequences were defined as clonotypes. MiTCR v1.1 was used to align clonotypes to the IMGT TRBV, TRBD and TRBJ reference segments. Analysis was restricted to V-J combinations with a frequency above 0.0001, which covered about 99% of repertoires. A TCS score was defined as the ratio between F50 (clonal expansion) and ExV (chaos), using BLOSUM62-based TCRdist between CDR3 peptides within each V-J. Welch's t-statistics and random forest reduced around 510 V-J features to fewer than 15, which were used in a naive Bayes classifier (R e1071). TCRdb reprocessing: public reads trimmed at Q25 with fastp, clones called with MiXCR, in-frame beta chains kept. Merged by CDR3 protein, the rows form single entries marked with the most common genes and DNA. V and J calls and clone size were set by TCRdb, not the authors. The sample table records approximately 590,000 distinct CDR3 sequences; 15% to 17% of these occur just once. The ten largest clones take up under 8% of the sample.

A patient counted as having stable Graves' hyperthyroidism if no progression to ophthalmopathy occurred over 18 months of follow-up. Hyperthyroidism patients were newly diagnosed, had a disease duration of under 2 months, and were aged 18 to 65 years. Exclusion was applied to patients with uncontrolled infections, other autoimmune diseases, pregnancy or lactation. Clinical symptoms, serum thyroxine and TRAb, thyroid ultrasound, and orbital computed tomography formed the basis for the diagnoses. Ficoll-Paque density gradient centrifugation was used to isolate PBMCs from 9.5 to 10 ml of fresh peripheral blood. Total RNA was extracted using Trizol reagent, and RNA quality was assessed on an Agilent 2100 Bioanalyzer. Trimming leaves V shorter by 0 bases and J shorter by 7 bases, with the junction holding 7 bases beyond the gene matches. The germline V gene encodes CDR1 SGDLS and CDR2 YYNGEE. Reading from cysteine to phenylalanine, the CDR3 counts 15 amino acids. Of all the DNA, just the CDR3 is kept, 45 bases in frame from base 1.

The sequence links TRBV9 to TRBJ2-1; 7 nucleotides in the junction match TRBD1. What was sequenced was blood. This clonotype was sampled from a woman aged 25 to 45 with Graves' hyperthyroidism. The nucleotide sequence reads TGTGCCAGCAGCGTAGCTCGGACAGGTATGAATGAGCAGTTCTTC. The resulting protein is CASSVARTGMNEQFF.